Listed here are 4 T cell receptor beta chains from one sample, sequenced in a study of cytomegalovirus exposure and HLA in healthy donors. The PCR was carried out with 60 Vbeta primers and 13 Jbeta primers. Libraries were prepared by immunoSEQ multiplex PCR; TCRdb keeps only in-frame clonotypes and omits some of them. This table holds about 160,000 clones, roughly four fifths found once. The specimen was PBMCs. The origin of the receptors is a middle-aged man in good health and CMV-seropositive.

This clone was seen a few times. The chain has TRBV15 and TRBJ1-6, with a possible D match to TRBD1 (5 bases). Per the germline V gene, CDR1 is LNHNV and CDR2 is YYDKDF (reference sequence). Trimming pared 2 bases from V and 8 bases from J, leaving 13 bases between. This CDR3 comprises 15 residues. CDR3 in DNA: TGTGCCACCAGCAGACTACAGGTACGAGATTCACCCCTCCACTTT. It is translated as CATSRLQVRDSPLHF. The full variable domain, completed using reference TRBV15 and TRBJ1-6, is DAMVIQNPRYQVTQFGKPVTLSCSQTLNHNVMYWYQQKSSQAPKLLFHYYDKDFNNEADTPDNFQSRRPNTSFCFLDIRSPGLGDTAMYLCATSRLQVRDSPLHFGNGTRLTVT.

J is TRBJ2-5 and V is TRBV28; 10 positions match TRBD1. CDR3 length: 16 amino acids. CDR1 and CDR2 (germline): MDHEN, SYDVKM. Losses at the gene ends were 8 bases for V and 3 bases for J; bases not matched to a gene: 12. DNA of the CDR3: TGTGCCAGCGGAACCCCCGGGACAGGGGCTAAAGAGACCCAGTACTTC. Residues: CASGTPGTGAKETQYF.

DNA of the CDR3: TGTGCCATAAGACTAGCGGGAGGACCAGATACGCAGTATTTT. Encoded protein: CAIRLAGGPDTQYF. The chain combines TRBV10-3 with TRBJ2-3; 13 bases align to TRBD2. Germline V lookup: CDR1 ENHRY, CDR2 SYGVKD. CDR3 length: 14 amino acids. The V gene end was trimmed by 9 bases and the J gene end by 4 bases; junction bases not matched to a gene: 4.

The chain combines TRBV9 with TRBJ2-1; 10 bases fit TRBD2. V lost 0 bases to trimming and J lost 7 bases; unmatched junction nucleotides: 7. The CDR3 is made up of 16 amino acids. CDR1 and CDR2 (germline): SGDLS, YYNGEE. CDR3 loop: CASSVESGGAWNEQFF. The CDR3 DNA reads TGTGCCAGCAGCGTAGAAAGCGGGGGGGCTTGGAATGAGCAGTTCTTC.